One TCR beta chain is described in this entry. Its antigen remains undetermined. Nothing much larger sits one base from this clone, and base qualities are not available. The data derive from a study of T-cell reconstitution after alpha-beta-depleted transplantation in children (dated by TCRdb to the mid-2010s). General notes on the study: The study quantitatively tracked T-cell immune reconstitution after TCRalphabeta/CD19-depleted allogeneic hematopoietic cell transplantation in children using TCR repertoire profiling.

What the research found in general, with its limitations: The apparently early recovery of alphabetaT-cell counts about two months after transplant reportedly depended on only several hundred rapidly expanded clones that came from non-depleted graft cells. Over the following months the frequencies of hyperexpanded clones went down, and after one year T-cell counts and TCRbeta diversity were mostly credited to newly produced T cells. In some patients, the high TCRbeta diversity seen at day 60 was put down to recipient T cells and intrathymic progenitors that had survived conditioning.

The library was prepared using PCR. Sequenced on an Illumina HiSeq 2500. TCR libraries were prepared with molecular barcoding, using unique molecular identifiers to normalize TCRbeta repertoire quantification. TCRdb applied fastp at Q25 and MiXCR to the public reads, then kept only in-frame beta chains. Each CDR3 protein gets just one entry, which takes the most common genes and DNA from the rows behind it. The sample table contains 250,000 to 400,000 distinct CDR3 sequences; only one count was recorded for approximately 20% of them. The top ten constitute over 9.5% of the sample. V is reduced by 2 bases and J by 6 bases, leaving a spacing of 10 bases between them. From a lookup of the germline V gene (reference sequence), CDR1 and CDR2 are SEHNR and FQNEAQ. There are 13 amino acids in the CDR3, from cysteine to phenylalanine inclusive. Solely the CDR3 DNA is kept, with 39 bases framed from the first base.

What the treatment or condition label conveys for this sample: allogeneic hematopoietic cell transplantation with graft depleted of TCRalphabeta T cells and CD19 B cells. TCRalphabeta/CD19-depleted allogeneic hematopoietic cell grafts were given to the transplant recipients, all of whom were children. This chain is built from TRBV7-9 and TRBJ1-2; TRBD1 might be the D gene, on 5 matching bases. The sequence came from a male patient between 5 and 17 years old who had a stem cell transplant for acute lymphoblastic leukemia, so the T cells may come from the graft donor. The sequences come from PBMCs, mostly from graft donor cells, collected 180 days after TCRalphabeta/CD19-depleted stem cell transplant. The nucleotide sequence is TGTGCCAGCAGCTTAAAAGGAGGGGATGGCTACACCTTC. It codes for CASSLKGGDGYTF. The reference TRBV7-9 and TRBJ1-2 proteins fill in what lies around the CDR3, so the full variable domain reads DTGVSQNPRHKITKRGQNVTFRCDPISEHNRLYWYRQTLGQGPEFLTYFQNEAQLEKSRLLSDRFSAERPKGSFSTLEIQRTEQGDSAMYLCASSLKGGDGYTFGSGTRLTVV.